This T cell receptor beta chain was sequenced in a study of shared clonotypes between healthy human individuals (dated by TCRdb to 2020 to 2022). Concerning the study at large: The cohort comprised a couple of women and three men aged 18 to 49 years. Blood TCR repertoires of a handful of healthy adults were deeply sequenced to estimate repertoire size and the extent of clonotype sharing between individuals. Different laboratories and diverse techniques were used to prepare libraries and sequence TCR repertoires, to increase sequencing depth and limit assay-specific biases. For each donor, CD4 naive and CD4 memory were each run on three plates, CD8 naive on two plates, and CD8 memory on one plate. Per donor, leukapheresis produced somewhere between about 0.85 and 8.9 billion PBMCs. Results the study describes overall, beyond this receptor: Sharing across a few donors was observed for around 5% of naive CD4, over 3% of naive CD8, about 2.3% of memory CD4, and about 0.39% of memory CD8 clonotypes. Compared with non-shared clonotypes, the clonotypes found in all four sorted-subset donors had higher generation probabilities. Even with the large sequencing depth, rarefaction of the sorted-subset datasets indicated that sequencing was incomplete. Because the study included a small number of donors, the genetic and exposure-history diversity represented was limited. Larger estimated clonotype richness was generally found for naive subsets than for memory subsets. Sampling was restricted to blood, and TCR repertoires in tissues likely differ from the TCR repertoires found in blood. Pairwise subsampling led to the expectation that sequencing depth would affect the degree of clonotype sharing among donors.

The CDR3 starts with the cysteine, ends with the phenylalanine, and has 16 residues. The sequence is cut down to CDR3 DNA, 48 bases in frame from base 1. V trim: 0 bases; J trim: 2 bases; unmatched bases: 5. In the germline V gene, CDR1 corresponds to MGHRA and CDR2 to YSYEKL. The donors were healthy, HIV-negative adults who had no recently reported acute infections or vaccinations. Every donor was a Caucasian adult living in Nashville, Tennessee, USA. CD4+ T cells were enriched through magnetic negative selection, after which naive cells were positively selected on CD45RA and the remaining negative fraction served as the memory subset. After blood collection by leukapheresis, PBMCs were isolated using Ficoll-Histopaque density gradient centrifugation and then cryopreserved in the vapor phase of liquid nitrogen. Analytical flow cytometry was used to check the purity and quantity of each magnetically sorted T cell population. Genomic DNA was isolated from each sorted fraction and quantified by UV absorbance on a Nanodrop 2000c.

Using the deep immunoSEQ assay, TCR CDR3 regions were amplified from genomic DNA by multiplex PCR. For each cell subset, the extracted genomic DNA was distributed evenly across all wells of several immunoSEQ 96-well plates, and each plate served as one replicate. For sorted subsets, 150 to 200 ng genomic DNA, equal to some 30,000 T cell genomes, was loaded into each replicate PCR. Purified libraries were measured with a Qubit 3.0 fluorometer, size-checked on a Bioanalyzer 2100, and measured again with the KAPA Library Quantification kit. Each immunoSEQ 96-well plate was sequenced on its own single-read 150-cycle Illumina NextSeq 550 flow cell. The authors' analysis ran thus. The immunoSEQ output contained only junctional sequences without quality scores, so filtering could not match that applied to full-length reads. Sequences were annotated with PyIR, a Python wrapper for IgBLAST v1.9, and V/J genes and CDR3 were assigned using IMGT germline references. Reads were filtered out if the reads had weak V/J assignments (E-value above 1e-6), no CDR3, stop codons, out-of-frame junctions, or ambiguous translated residues. V3J clonotypes were defined as sequences sharing the same inferred V gene, J gene, and CDR3 amino acid sequence. To compute the percentage overlap between repertoires, the number of shared unique clonotypes was divided by the size of the smaller repertoire. Repertoire richness was assessed with RTK rarefaction, the Chao1 estimator, and Recon v2.1 estimates of unobserved clonotypes. Generation probabilities for all TCRbeta clonotypes obtained by the gDNA method from a handful of donors were computed using OLGA. Sourced from immuneACCESS, this table was stored by TCRdb with only in-frame sequences that have V and J called. A share of the clones is absent; for the studies checked, an unresolved V gene accounts for under half, and the remainder has no known explanation. V, J and clone size derive from that table, while D and trimming were established from the DNA sequence. The sample includes about 660,000 clones, with approximately 79% observed a single time. The top ten clonotypes cover around 1.6% of the sample.

A remark on this clone: Its antigen target is currently unknown. The sample holds no much larger clone one base away, and base qualities are not on file. This sample includes further DNA sequences coding for the same CDR3.

The rearrangement combines TRBV4-1 with TRBJ2-3; TRBD2 aligns with 7 central bases. The sample taken for sequencing was memory CD4+ T cells sorted from blood. Per the publication, the cell subset or site label means: CD45RA-negative fraction. The sequence was obtained from a woman under 40 in good health. The DNA reads as follows: TGCGCCAGCAGCCAAGATACTAGCGCCTACACAGATACGCAGTATTTT. It codes for CASSQDTSAYTDTQYF.